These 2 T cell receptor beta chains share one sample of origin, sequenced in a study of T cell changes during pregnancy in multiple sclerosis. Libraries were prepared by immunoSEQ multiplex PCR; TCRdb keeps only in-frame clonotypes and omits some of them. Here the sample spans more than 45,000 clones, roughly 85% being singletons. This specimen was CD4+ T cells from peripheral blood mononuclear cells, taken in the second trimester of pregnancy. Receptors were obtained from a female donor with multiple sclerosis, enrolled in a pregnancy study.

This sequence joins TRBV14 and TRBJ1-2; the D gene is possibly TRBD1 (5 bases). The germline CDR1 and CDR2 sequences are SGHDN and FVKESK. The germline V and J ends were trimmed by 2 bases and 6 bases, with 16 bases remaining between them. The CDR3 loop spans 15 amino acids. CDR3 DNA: TGTGCCAGCAGCCAATCGGGCAAGGGGAGGAATGGCTACACCTTC. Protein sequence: CASSQSGKGRNGYTF.

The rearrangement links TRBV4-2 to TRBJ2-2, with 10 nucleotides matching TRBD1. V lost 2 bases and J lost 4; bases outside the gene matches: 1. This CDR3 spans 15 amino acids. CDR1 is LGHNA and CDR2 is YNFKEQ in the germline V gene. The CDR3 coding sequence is TGTGCCAGCAGCCAAAGACAGGGGGCCACCGGGGAGCTGTTTTTT. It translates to CASSQRQGATGELFF.